These 26 T cell receptor beta chains were all obtained from the same sample, sequenced in a study of T cells in Graves' hyperthyroidism and ophthalmopathy. RNA transcripts served as the template for amplifying TCR beta CDR3 regions. TCR CDR3 underwent first-round RT-PCR with the HTBI primer set. TCRdb re-analysed the multiplex PCR reads in MiXCR, keeping a single row per CDR3 protein. Among 300,000 to 450,000 distinct CDR3 sequences listed, 13% were seen once. The sequenced sample was blood. The receptors here all came from a man aged 25-45 years with Graves' hyperthyroidism that later progressed to Graves' ophthalmopathy.

J is TRBJ2-5 and V is TRBV2, with 8 nucleotides matching TRBD2. CDR1 and CDR2 from the germline V gene are SNHLY and FYNNEI. V shed 8 bases and J 5 bases; nucleotides not matched to a gene: 16. CDR3 size: 16 residues. The chain's CDR3 is CASAALAELSKETQYF. In DNA form, the CDR3 reads TGTGCCAGCGCCGCACTAGCGGAACTCTCCAAGGAGACCCAGTACTTC.

This clonotype was detected many times. The V call is TRBV7-8, the J call TRBJ1-5; D call uncertain. Trimming shortened V by 1 base and J by 0 bases, and 13 bases separated the two germline ends. The CDR3 has 17 amino acids. Looked up from germline, CDR1 is SGHVS and CDR2 is FQNEAQ. CDR3: CASSLDDSSYSNQPQHF. The CDR3 bases are TGTGCCAGCAGCTTAGATGATAGTTCGTATAGCAATCAGCCCCAGCATTTT.

This clonotype occurred many times. The rearrangement uses TRBV5-6 and TRBJ2-1; D might be TRBD1 (6 bases). V was cut by 2 bases and J by 7 bases, with 10 bases left in between. Germline V gene sequence: CDR1 SGHDT, CDR2 YYEEEE. This CDR3 has 13 residues. In DNA, the CDR3 is TGTGCCAGCAGCTTTCGACAGGCGAATGAGCAGTTCTTC. Amino acid sequence: CASSFRQANEQFF.

The table lists this clonotype with many counts. The chain has TRBV12-5 and TRBJ2-7, with TRBD1 identical over 7 bases. The J segment lost 0 bases and the V segment lost 3 bases, leaving 8 bases of the junction unmatched. The germline CDR1 and CDR2 sequences are LGHNT and FRNRAP. The CDR3 covers 16 residues. CDR3 coding DNA: TGTGCTAGTGGTTTCCCAACAGGGGCCAGCTCCTACGAGCAGTACTTC. Its translation: CASGFPTGASSYEQYF.

This clonotype was observed many times. V is TRBV12-3 or TRBV12-4 and J is TRBJ2-7, with 10 bases lining up with TRBD2. This CDR3 is 14 amino acids long. The J segment lost 2 bases and the V segment lost 10 bases, leaving 8 bases of the junction unmatched. DNA for the CDR3: TGTGCCACCGCCGTGGGGACTAGCGCCTACGAGCAGTACTTC. It translates to CATAVGTSAYEQYF.

The sample holds many counts of this clonotype. The V and J genes are TRBV12-3 or TRBV12-4 and TRBJ2-2; the D gene is possibly TRBD1 (5 bases). The CDR3 loop spans 13 amino acids. V lost 6 bases and J lost 7, with 12 bases in between. This CDR3 is CASSGRADGELFF. In DNA form, the CDR3 reads TGTGCCAGCAGCGGCAGGGCGGACGGGGAGCTGTTTTTT.

This clonotype was counted at least ten times. This rearrangement joins TRBV13 to TRBJ1-1; D ambiguous. From germline, CDR1 is PRHDT and CDR2 FYEKMQ (reference sequence). Trimming took 5 bases from V and 1 from J, leaving 17 bases between them. The CDR3 runs 16 residues. The CDR3 DNA is TGTGCCAGCAGCCCCCCTGAGGGTCGAGGGAACACTGAAGCTTTCTTT. Translating it yields CASSPPEGRGNTEAFF.

At least ten counts were recorded for this clonotype. V gene TRBV15 combines with J gene TRBJ1-5; 10 positions agree with TRBD1. The junction had 6 bases not matched to a gene; V was cut back by 4 bases and J by 9 bases. Germline CDR1 LNHNV, CDR2 YYDKDF (reference sequence). The length of the CDR3 is 14 residues. CDR3 DNA sequence: TGTGCCACCAGCACGGACAGGGGGACTAGGCCCCAGCATTTT. Translating it yields CATSTDRGTRPQHF.

This clonotype was seen at least ten times. The chain is built from TRBV6-1 and TRBJ2-1; no clear D gene. Trimming removed 4 bases at V and 10 bases at J, with 11 bases between. This CDR3 has 12 amino acids. Germline loops: CDR1 MNHNS, CDR2 SASEGT. The CDR3 spells CASSAFRGEQFF. CDR3 coding DNA: TGTGCCAGCAGTGCCTTCCGTGGGGAGCAGTTCTTC.

This clonotype was counted ten times or more. The rearrangement joins TRBV7-8 to TRBJ1-2; tentative D call: TRBD1 (5 bases). The CDR3 runs 12 residues. V gave up 5 bases and J gave up 8 bases, with 12 bases separating them. The germline V gene encodes CDR1 SGHVS and CDR2 FQNEAQ. CDR3 region: CASSPDSVGYTF. The CDR3 bases are TGTGCCAGCAGCCCCGACAGTGTGGGCTACACCTTC. Looking up the rest from reference TRBV7-8 and TRBJ1-2 gives the full variable domain: GAGVSQSPRYKVAKRGQDVALRCDPISGHVSLFWYQQALGQGPEFLTYFQNEAQLDKSGLPSDRFFAERPEGSVSTLKIQRTQQEDSAVYLCASSPDSVGYTFGSGTRLTVV.

This sequence joins TRBV5-1 and TRBJ1-6; no reliable D call. V lost 4 bases and J lost 8, with 10 bases in between. Germline V gene data show CDR1 as SGHRS and CDR2 as YFSETQ. This CDR3 is 13 amino acids long. The CDR3 sequence: CASSHLPDSPLHF. The DNA for the CDR3 is TGCGCCAGCAGCCATCTACCCGATTCACCCCTCCACTTT.

In its sample, this clonotype was seen a few times. The chain combines TRBV6-6 with TRBJ1-1; D uncertain. This CDR3 region has 13 residues. The ends were cut back, 1 base at V and 1 base at J, with 4 bases in the middle. Germline CDR1 is MNHNY and CDR2 is SVGAGI (reference sequence). CDR3 DNA: TGTGCCAGCAGTTACTACGAGAACACTGAAGCTTTCTTT. The encoded protein is CASSYYENTEAFF.

This clonotype was counted many times. V usage is TRBV11-3 and J usage is TRBJ2-7; no firm D call. Per the germline V gene, CDR1 is SGHNT and CDR2 is YENEEA. The CDR3 has 14 amino acids. V shed 3 bases and J shed 5 bases, with 14 bases lying between them. The CDR3 coding sequence is TGTGCCAGCAGCTTTGAAGATGGTCGAAACGAGCAGTACTTC. Encoded protein: CASSFEDGRNEQYF.

This clonotype was observed many times. The V gene is TRBV9, the J gene TRBJ1-6, with no clear D. V was pared by 3 bases and J by 9 bases, with 13 bases between. Germline-derived CDR1 and CDR2 are SGDLS and YYNGEE. The CDR3 extends over 14 amino acids. The CDR3 reads CASSASGSSSPLHF. The CDR3 coding sequence is TGTGCCAGCAGCGCCTCTGGGTCTAGTTCACCCCTCCACTTT.

This clonotype was seen many times. This chain's CDR3 is CASGTVYEQYF. CDR3 nucleotides: TGTGCCAGCGGGACAGTCTACGAGCAGTACTTC. The chain uses TRBV2 and TRBJ2-7; 7 bases agree with TRBD1. This CDR3 comprises 11 residues. J gave up 3 bases and V 8 bases, and 1 base lay outside the gene matches. Germline assignment: CDR1 SNHLY and CDR2 FYNNEI.

The sample holds many counts of this clonotype. The gene calls are TRBV15 and TRBJ1-6; the match to TRBD1 covers 7 bases. V lost 1 base and J lost 7; bases outside the gene matches: 13. The germline V gene has CDR1 LNHNV and CDR2 YYDKDF (reference sequence). CDR3 length: 18 amino acids. CDR3 DNA sequence: TGTGCCACCAGCAGAGCAAACGTACGCGGACAGGTCAATTCACCCCTCCACTTT. Translated, it gives CATSRANVRGQVNSPLHF.

The sample holds many counts of this clonotype. The rearrangement links TRBV28 to TRBJ1-2; TRBD1 might be the D (5 bases). CDR1 and CDR2 (germline): MDHEN, SYDVKM. Trimming shortened V by 7 bases and J by 6 bases, and 12 bases separated the two germline ends. The CDR3 consists of 12 residues. The CDR3 loop is CASTSQGDGYTF. The CDR3 nucleotides are TGTGCCAGCACCTCACAAGGGGATGGCTACACCTTC.

This clonotype was seen at least ten times. The chain has TRBV7-9 and TRBJ2-7; tentatively, D is TRBD2 (5 bases). Germline-derived CDR1 and CDR2 are SEHNR and FQNEAQ (reference sequence). CDR3 length equals 13 residues. Trimming removed 5 bases from V and 2 bases from J, with 10 bases in between. The chain's CDR3 is CASSALRAYEQYF. In nucleotides, the CDR3 is TGTGCCAGCAGCGCCCTGAGGGCCTACGAGCAGTACTTC.

This clonotype was recorded many times. The V and J genes are TRBV7-2 and TRBJ2-7; 7 bases fit TRBD2. CDR1 is SGHTA and CDR2 is FQGNSA in the germline V gene. V shed 6 bases, J shed 4 bases, and the junction held 12 bases outside the gene matches. CDR3 length: 15 amino acids. The CDR3, as DNA: TGTGCCAGCAGGTCGGAGGGCGGGGGTAGTTACGAGCAGTACTTC. Translating it yields CASRSEGGGSYEQYF.

The chain joins TRBV11-2 to TRBJ1-1; 8 bases match TRBD1. Trimming cost V 8 bases and J 3 bases; bases outside gene matches: 5. CDR3 size: 13 residues. Germline CDR1 and CDR2: SGHAT and FQNNGV. The CDR3 is CASGDRGHTEAFF. CDR3 nucleotides: TGTGCCAGCGGTGACAGGGGACACACTGAAGCTTTCTTT.

Ten or more counts support this clonotype. The V gene is TRBV11-2, the J gene TRBJ2-7; maybe TRBD1 (6 bases). Per the germline V gene, CDR1 is SGHAT and CDR2 is FQNNGV. CDR3 size: 16 residues. V was shortened by 0 bases and J by 2 bases, with 14 bases between the two germline ends. CDR3 region: CASSLDRWDNPYEQYF. The CDR3 nucleotides are TGTGCCAGCAGCTTAGATCGGTGGGACAATCCCTACGAGCAGTACTTC.

The chain uses TRBV7-9 and TRBJ2-1; D is unclear. The germline gives CDR1 SEHNR, CDR2 FQNEAQ (reference sequence). The CDR3 contains 17 residues. The germline V and J ends were trimmed by 1 base and 4 bases, with 17 bases remaining between them. The CDR3 is CASSLEYRLIGYNEQFF. The DNA of the CDR3 is TGTGCCAGCAGCTTAGAATACAGATTAATAGGATACAATGAGCAGTTCTTC.

This clonotype appeared a few times. The chain combines TRBV5-1 with TRBJ1-2; maybe TRBD1 (6 bases). This CDR3 contains 16 residues. Between the trimmed V and J ends, which lost 0 bases and 4 bases, there was a span of 16 bases. Germline V gene data show CDR1 as SGHRS and CDR2 as YFSETQ. This CDR3 is CASSLDYRDNFYGYTF. The DNA of the CDR3 is TGCGCCAGCAGCTTGGATTACAGGGACAACTTCTATGGCTACACCTTC.

Worth noting for this clonotype: The junction and the germline gene differ at one end; a read error may be behind it. The chain uses TRBV2 and TRBJ1-4; no firm D call. Germline CDR1 and CDR2: SNHLY and FYNNEI. This CDR3 region has 11 residues. The CDR3 bases are TGTGCCAGCAGTCCATTTGAAGAACTGTTTTTT. It specifies CASSPFEELFF.

This clonotype was detected ten times or more. The chain joins TRBV2 to TRBJ2-4; 8 nucleotides line up with TRBD1. V lost 8 bases, J lost 6 bases, and 6 bases stayed unmatched. The CDR3 runs to 13 residues. Per the germline V gene, CDR1 is SNHLY and CDR2 is FYNNEI. The CDR3 DNA reads TGTGCCAGCGGAAGCGGACAGGGAAACATTCAGTACTTC. This translates into CASGSGQGNIQYF.

This clonotype was detected a few times. This sequence joins TRBV9 and TRBJ2-1; D unclear. Germline CDR1 SGDLS, CDR2 YYNGEE. Trimming removed 6 bases from V and 1 base from J, with 5 bases in between. This CDR3 is 12 amino acids long. The CDR3 bases are TGTGCCAGCATGAGTTCCTACAATGAGCAGTTCTTC. Protein: CASMSSYNEQFF.